One T cell receptor (beta chain) is described in this entry. Its antigen is unidentified. This entry belongs to a study of T cell clonotyping in hematopoietic cell transplantation. About the research overall: Recipients' pretransplant samples followed cytoreduction. Study-level results: Few recipient clonotypes overlapped donors; over 95% were de novo at given depth. No sorting was done, leaving CD4 and CD8 contributions mixed.

Data came from immunoSEQ multiplex PCR; TCRdb stores just in-frame clones and leaves some out. Of roughly 6,000 clones in the sample, 70% to 90% were seen once. The V and J ends lost 6 bases and 5 bases, in that order; junction bases with no gene match: 8. Germline loops: CDR1 PRHDT, CDR2 FYEKMQ (reference sequence). The CDR3 loop spans 15 amino acids. Described time point: recipient sample about 28 days before transplant, after cytoreduction. The genes are TRBV13 and TRBJ2-2, with 8 bases matching TRBD1. The clonotype comes from a woman in her forties or fifties with acute myeloid leukemia. Some clones in this sample may be carry-over from other donors' samples. Sequencing was performed on peripheral blood mononuclear cells, taken before stem cell transplant. DNA for the CDR3: TGTGCCAGCAGGCGTCCAGGGGGCGATACCGGGGAGCTGTTTTTT. Protein product: CASRRPGGDTGELFF.